This entry features one T cell receptor beta chain sequence. These data belong to a study of shared clonotypes between healthy human individuals. TCRdb's table, derived via immunoSEQ multiplex PCR, lists solely in-frame clones and lacks some. This sample yields about 530,000 clones, of which almost 97% are seen a single time; 0.05% to 0.07% belongs to the top ten. Germline V lookup: CDR1 DFQATT, CDR2 SNEGSKA (reference sequence). This CDR3 region has 11 residues. Deletions cut 5 bases from V and 7 bases from J, with 12 bases between. The sample consisted of naive CD4+ T cells sorted from blood. The sample's subset: CD45RA+ positively selected. The V and J genes are TRBV20-1 and TRBJ2-7; D is undetermined. The source of this sequence is a woman aged 25-40 years in good health. The CDR3 reads CSAPEQREQYF. The CDR3 coding sequence is TGCAGTGCTCCCGAACAGAGAGAGCAGTACTTC.